This TCR beta chain stems from a study of blood T cell repertoires in COVID-19. Study context: Acute and convalescent COVID-19 specimens originated in the United States, Italy and Spain.

The data were produced by immunoSEQ multiplex PCR, yet TCRdb's version contains in-frame clones alone and is incomplete. The data hold about 290,000 clones, with 85% observed a single time. The receptor was derived from a woman between 50 and 59 years old with active or convalescent COVID-19. Sequencing was performed on peripheral blood.

The CDR3 DNA sequence: TGTGCCAGCTCTGGGCAGGGAAGGAATGGCTACACCTTC. This codes for CASSGQGRNGYTF. The V gene is TRBV2, the J gene TRBJ1-2; weak D call: TRBD1 (5 bases). Germline values: CDR1 SNHLY, CDR2 FYNNEI. The germline V and J ends were trimmed by 8 bases and 6 bases, with 16 bases remaining between them. This CDR3 is built from 13 residues.